Below, one T cell receptor (beta chain) is given with its context. Its ends do not fully match the called genes, so a read error is possible. This record comes from a study of blood T cells in healthy people across ages. The use of a sample-barcoded 5' primer and a J-beta primer mix characterized a second PCR of roughly 6 to 12 cycles. TCRdb fed the 5' RACE reads into MiXCR, producing one record per CDR3 protein. This sample has around 800,000 distinct CDR3 sequences, with 53% found just once. The germline V gene encodes CDR1 SGHRS and CDR2 YFSETQ. The length of the CDR3 is 12 residues. This clonotype originated in a man older than 75 in good health. Sequenced input: blood. The rearrangement joins TRBV5-1 to TRBJ2-1; either TRBD1 or TRBD2 may fit D (5 bases each). Here the CDR3 DNA reads TGCGCCAGCATCTTGGGGGTGGCCGAGCAGTTCTTC. Translated, it gives CASILGVAEQFF.